This T cell receptor (beta chain) was profiled in a study of cytomegalovirus exposure and HLA in healthy donors. The V and J ends lost 5 bases and 2 bases respectively, with 11 bases between them. The CDR3 has 13 amino acids. Germline CDR1 is SGHTS and CDR2 is YDEGEE. Primers included in the PCR were 60 Vbeta and 13 Jbeta primers. The data were produced by immunoSEQ multiplex PCR, yet TCRdb's version contains in-frame clones alone and is incomplete. The data show some 130,000 clones, more than 70% seen once. The V and J genes are TRBV5-8 and TRBJ2-7; maybe TRBD1 (5 bases). Sample: PBMCs. The TCR originated in a male donor in good health and CMV-seropositive. The DNA of the CDR3 is TGTGCCAGCAGTCAAAGGGGTCCCTACGAGCAGTACTTC. Protein product: CASSQRGPYEQYF.